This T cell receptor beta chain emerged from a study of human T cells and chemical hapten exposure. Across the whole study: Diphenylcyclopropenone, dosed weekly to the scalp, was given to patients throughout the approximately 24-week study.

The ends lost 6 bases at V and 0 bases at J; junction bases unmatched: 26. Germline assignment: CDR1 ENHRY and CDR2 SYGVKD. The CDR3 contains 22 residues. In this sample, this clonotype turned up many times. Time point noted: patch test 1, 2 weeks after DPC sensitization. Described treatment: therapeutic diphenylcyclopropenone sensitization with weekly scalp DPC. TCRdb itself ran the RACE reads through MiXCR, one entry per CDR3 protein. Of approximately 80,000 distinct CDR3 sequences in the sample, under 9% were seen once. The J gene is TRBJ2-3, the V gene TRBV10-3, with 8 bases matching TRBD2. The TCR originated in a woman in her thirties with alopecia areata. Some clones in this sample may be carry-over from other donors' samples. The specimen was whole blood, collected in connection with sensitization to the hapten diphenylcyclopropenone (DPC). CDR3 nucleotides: TGTGCCATCAGAGACCAGTCGAGGGGCTCCAACAGCGGGGGCTTTAGCACAGATACGCAGTATTTT. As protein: CAIRDQSRGSNSGGFSTDTQYF.